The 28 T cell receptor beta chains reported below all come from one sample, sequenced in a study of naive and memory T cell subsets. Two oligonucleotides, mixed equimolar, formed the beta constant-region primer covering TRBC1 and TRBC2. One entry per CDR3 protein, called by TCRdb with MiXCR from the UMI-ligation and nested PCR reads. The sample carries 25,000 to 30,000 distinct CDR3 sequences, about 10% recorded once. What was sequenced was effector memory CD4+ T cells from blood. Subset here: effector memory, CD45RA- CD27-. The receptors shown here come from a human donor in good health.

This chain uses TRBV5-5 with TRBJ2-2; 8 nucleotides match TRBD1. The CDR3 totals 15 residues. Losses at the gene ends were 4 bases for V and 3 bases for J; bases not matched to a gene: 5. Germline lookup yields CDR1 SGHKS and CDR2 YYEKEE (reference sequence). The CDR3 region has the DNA TGTGCCAGCAGCCTAACGGACAGGGACACCGGGGAGCTGTTTTTT. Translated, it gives CASSLTDRDTGELFF.

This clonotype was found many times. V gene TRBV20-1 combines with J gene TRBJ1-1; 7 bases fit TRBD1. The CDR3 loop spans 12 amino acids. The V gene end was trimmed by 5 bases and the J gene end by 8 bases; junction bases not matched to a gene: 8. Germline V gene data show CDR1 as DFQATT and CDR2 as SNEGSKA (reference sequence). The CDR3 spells CSAQNRGREAFF. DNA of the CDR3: TGCAGTGCTCAAAACAGGGGACGGGAAGCTTTCTTT.

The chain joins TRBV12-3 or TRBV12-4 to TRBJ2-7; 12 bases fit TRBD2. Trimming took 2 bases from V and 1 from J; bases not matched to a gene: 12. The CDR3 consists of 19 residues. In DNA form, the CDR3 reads TGTGCCAGCAGTTTATCCACGACTAGCGGGAGTAAGGGTTCCTACGAGCAGTACTTC. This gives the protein CASSLSTTSGSKGSYEQYF.

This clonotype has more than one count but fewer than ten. CDR3 DNA: TGTGCCAGCAGCCTCGGGTTGGGAGAGACCCAGTACTTC. This encodes CASSLGLGETQYF. The V call is TRBV6-5, the J call TRBJ2-5; D remains unclear. This CDR3 is built from 13 residues. CDR1 MNHEY and CDR2 SVGAGI come from the germline V gene. V was pared by 6 bases and J by 4 bases, with 12 bases between.

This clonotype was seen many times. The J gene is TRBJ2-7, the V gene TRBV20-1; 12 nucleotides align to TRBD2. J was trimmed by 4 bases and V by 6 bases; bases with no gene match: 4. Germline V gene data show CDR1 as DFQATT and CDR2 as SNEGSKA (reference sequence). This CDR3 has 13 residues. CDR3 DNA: TGCAGTGCCCCAGGACTAGCGGGGTACGAGCAGTACTTC. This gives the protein CSAPGLAGYEQYF.

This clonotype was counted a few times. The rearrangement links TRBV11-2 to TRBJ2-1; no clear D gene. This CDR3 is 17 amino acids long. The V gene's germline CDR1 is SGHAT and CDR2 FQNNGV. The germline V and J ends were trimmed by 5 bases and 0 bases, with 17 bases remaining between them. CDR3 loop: CASSQRGPSSSYNEQFF. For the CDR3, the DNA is TGTGCCAGCAGCCAGCGAGGACCCTCGAGCTCCTACAATGAGCAGTTCTTC.

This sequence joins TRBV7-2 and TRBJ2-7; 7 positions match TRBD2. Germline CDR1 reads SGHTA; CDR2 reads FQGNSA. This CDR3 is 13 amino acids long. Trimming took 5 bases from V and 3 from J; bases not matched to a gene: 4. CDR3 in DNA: TGTGCCAGCAGCCGGACTAGGGACTACGAGCAGTACTTC. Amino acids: CASSRTRDYEQYF.

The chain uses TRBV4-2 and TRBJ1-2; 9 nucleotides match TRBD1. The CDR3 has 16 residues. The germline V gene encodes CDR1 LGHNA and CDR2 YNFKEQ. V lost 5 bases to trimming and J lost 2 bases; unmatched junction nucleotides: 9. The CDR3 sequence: CASSGTGQGKNYGYTF. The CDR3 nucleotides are TGTGCCAGCAGCGGGACAGGGCAGGGGAAGAACTATGGCTACACCTTC.

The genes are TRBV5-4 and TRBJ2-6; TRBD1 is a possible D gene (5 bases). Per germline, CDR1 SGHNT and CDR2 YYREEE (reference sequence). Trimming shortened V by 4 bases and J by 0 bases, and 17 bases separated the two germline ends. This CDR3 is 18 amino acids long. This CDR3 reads CASSVHRRSYSGANVLTF. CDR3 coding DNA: TGTGCCAGCAGCGTCCACAGGCGATCGTACTCTGGGGCCAACGTCCTGACTTTC.

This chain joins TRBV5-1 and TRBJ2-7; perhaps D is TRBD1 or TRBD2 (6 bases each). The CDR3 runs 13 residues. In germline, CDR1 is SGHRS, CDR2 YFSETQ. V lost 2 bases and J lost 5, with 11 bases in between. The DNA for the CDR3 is TGCGCCAGCAGCTTTGGGGGGCAGGACGAGCAGTACTTC. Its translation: CASSFGGQDEQYF.

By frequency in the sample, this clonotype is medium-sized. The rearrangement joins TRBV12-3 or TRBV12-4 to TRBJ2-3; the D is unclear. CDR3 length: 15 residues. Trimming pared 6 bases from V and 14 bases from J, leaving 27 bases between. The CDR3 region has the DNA TGTGCCAGCAGCCCGCTAAATTTGGGTCCTTTAAGGTGGTATTTT. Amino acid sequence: CASSPLNLGPLRWYF.

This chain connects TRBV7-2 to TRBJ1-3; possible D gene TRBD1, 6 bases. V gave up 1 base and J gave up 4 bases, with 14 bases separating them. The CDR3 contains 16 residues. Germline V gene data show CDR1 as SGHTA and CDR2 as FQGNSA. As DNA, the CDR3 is TGTGCCAGCAGCTTAGGGGGGTCAGGGGACGGAAACACCATATATTTT. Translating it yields CASSLGGSGDGNTIYF. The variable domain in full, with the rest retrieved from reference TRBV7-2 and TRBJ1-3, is GAGVSQSPSNKVTEKGKDVELRCDPISGHTALYWYRQSLGQGLEFLIYFQGNSAPDKSGLPSDRFSAERTGGSVSTLTIQRTQQEDSAVYLCASSLGGSGDGNTIYFGEGSWLTVV.

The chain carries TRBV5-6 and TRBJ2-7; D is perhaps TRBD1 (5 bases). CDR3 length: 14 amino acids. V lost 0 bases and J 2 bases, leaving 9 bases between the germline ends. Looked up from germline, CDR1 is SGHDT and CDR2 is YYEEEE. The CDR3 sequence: CASSLAGRAYEQYF. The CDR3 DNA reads TGTGCCAGCAGCTTGGCAGGCAGGGCCTACGAGCAGTACTTC.

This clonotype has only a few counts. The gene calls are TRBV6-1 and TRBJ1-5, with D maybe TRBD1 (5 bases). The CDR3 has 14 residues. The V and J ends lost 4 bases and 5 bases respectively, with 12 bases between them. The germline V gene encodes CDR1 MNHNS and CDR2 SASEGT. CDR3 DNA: TGTGCCAGCAGTGTTGGGGCAGGGTATCAGCCCCAGCATTTT. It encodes CASSVGAGYQPQHF.

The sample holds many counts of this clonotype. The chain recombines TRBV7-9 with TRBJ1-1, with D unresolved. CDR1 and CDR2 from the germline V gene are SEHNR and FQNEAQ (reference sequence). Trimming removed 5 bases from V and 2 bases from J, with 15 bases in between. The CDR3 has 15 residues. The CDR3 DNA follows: TGTGCCAGCAGCGCAAACAACGGGGTAAACACTGAAGCTTTCTTT. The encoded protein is CASSANNGVNTEAFF.

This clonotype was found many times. This chain's CDR3 is CASSPREWGGDTGELFF. The CDR3 nucleotides are TGTGCCAGCAGCCCCCGTGAGTGGGGGGGGGACACCGGGGAGCTGTTTTTT. The chain links TRBV3-1 to TRBJ2-2; 7 bases map to TRBD2. Per germline, CDR1 LGHDT and CDR2 YNNKEL (reference sequence). The CDR3 loop spans 17 amino acids. Trimming took 4 bases from V and 3 from J; bases not matched to a gene: 11.

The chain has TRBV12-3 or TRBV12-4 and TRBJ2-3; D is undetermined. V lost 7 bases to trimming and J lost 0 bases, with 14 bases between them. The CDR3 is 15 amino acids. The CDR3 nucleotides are TGTGCCAGCACCCCCGGCGCCACTAGCACAGATACGCAGTATTTT. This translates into CASTPGATSTDTQYF.

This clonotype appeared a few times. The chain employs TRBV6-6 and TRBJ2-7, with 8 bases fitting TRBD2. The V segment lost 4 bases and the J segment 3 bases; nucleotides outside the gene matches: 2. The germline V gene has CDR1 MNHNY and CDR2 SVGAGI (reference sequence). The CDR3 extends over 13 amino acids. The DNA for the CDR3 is TGTGCCAGCAGTTTAGCGGGGCACTACGAGCAGTACTTC. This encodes CASSLAGHYEQYF.

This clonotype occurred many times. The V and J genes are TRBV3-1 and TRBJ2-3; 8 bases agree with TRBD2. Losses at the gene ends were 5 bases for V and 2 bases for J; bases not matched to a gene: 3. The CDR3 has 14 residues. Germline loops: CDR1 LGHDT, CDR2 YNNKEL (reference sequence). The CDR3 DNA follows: TGTGCCAGCAGCTTGCGGGGGGTCACAGATACGCAGTATTTT. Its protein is CASSLRGVTDTQYF.

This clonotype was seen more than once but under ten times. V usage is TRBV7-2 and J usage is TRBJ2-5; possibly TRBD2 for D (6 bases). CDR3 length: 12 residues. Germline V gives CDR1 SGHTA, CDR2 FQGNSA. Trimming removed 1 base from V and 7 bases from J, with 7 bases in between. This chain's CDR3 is CASSLVRGTQYF. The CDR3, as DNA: TGTGCCAGCAGCTTAGTGCGGGGGACCCAGTACTTC. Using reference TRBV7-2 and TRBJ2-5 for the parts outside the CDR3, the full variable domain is GAGVSQSPSNKVTEKGKDVELRCDPISGHTALYWYRQSLGQGLEFLIYFQGNSAPDKSGLPSDRFSAERTGGSVSTLTIQRTQQEDSAVYLCASSLVRGTQYFGPGTRLLVL.

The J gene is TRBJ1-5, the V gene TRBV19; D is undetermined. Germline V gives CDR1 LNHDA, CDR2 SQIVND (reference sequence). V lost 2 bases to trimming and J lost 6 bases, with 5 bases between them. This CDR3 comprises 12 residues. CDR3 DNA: TGTGCCAGTAGTATACGGGGTCAGCCCCAGCATTTT. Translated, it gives CASSIRGQPQHF.

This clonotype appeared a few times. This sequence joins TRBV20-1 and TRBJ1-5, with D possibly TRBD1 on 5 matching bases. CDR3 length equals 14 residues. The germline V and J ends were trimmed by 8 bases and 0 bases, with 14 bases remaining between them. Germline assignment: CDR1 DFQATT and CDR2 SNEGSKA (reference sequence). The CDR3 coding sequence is TGCAGTTTTTTGGGGGATTATAGCAATCAGCCCCAGCATTTT. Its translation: CSFLGDYSNQPQHF.

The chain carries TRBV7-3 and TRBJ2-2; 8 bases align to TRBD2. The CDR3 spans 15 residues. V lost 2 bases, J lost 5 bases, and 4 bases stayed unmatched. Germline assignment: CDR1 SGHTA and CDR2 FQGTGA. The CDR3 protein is CASSLGGGRTGELFF. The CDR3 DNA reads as TGTGCCAGCAGCTTAGGCGGCGGGAGGACCGGGGAGCTGTTTTTT.

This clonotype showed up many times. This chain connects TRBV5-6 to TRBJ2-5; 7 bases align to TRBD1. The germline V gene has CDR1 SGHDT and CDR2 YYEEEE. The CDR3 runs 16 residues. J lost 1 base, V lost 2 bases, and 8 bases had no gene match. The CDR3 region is CASSLKLGTAQETQYF. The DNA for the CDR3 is TGTGCCAGCAGCTTAAAACTTGGGACAGCCCAAGAGACCCAGTACTTC.

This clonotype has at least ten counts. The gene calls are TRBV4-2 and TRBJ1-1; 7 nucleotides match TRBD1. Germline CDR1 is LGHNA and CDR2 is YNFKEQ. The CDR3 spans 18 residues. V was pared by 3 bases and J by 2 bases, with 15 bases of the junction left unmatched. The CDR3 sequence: CASSHHHSGRDSNTEAFF. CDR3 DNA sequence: TGTGCCAGCAGCCATCACCACTCGGGCCGGGACAGTAACACTGAAGCTTTCTTT.

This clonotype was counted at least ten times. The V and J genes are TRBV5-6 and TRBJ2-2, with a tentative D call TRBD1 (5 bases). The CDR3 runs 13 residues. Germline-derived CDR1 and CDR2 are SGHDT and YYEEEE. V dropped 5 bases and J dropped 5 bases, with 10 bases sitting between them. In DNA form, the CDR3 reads TGTGCCAGCAGGGGGCGGAGAACCGGGGAGCTGTTTTTT. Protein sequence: CASRGRRTGELFF.

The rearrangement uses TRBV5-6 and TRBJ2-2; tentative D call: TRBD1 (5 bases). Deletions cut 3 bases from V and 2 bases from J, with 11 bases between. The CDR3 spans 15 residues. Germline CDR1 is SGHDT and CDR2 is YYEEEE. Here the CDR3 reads CASSSIDRNTGELFF. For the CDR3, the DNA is TGTGCCAGCAGCTCAATAGACAGAAACACCGGGGAGCTGTTTTTT.

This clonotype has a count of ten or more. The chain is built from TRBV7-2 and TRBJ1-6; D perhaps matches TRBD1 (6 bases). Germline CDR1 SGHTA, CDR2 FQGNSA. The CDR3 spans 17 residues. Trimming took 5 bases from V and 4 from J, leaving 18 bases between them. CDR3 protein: CASSANARTVYNSPLHF. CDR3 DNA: TGTGCCAGCAGCGCGAACGCCCGGACAGTATATAATTCACCCCTCCACTTT.